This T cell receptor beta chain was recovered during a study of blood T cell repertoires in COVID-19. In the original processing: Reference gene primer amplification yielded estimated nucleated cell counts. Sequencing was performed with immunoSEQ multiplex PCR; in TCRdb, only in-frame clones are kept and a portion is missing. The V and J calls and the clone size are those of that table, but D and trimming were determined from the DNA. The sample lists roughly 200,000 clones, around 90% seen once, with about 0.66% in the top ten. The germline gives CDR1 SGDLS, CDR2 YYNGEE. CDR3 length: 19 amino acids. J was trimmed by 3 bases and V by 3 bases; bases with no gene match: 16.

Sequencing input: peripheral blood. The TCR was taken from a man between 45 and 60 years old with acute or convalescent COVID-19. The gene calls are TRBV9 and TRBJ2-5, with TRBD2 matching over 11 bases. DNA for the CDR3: TGTGCCAGCAGCGCCTACGTCGCACCCGGGACTAGCGGAAAAGAGACCCAGTACTTC. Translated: CASSAYVAPGTSGKETQYF.